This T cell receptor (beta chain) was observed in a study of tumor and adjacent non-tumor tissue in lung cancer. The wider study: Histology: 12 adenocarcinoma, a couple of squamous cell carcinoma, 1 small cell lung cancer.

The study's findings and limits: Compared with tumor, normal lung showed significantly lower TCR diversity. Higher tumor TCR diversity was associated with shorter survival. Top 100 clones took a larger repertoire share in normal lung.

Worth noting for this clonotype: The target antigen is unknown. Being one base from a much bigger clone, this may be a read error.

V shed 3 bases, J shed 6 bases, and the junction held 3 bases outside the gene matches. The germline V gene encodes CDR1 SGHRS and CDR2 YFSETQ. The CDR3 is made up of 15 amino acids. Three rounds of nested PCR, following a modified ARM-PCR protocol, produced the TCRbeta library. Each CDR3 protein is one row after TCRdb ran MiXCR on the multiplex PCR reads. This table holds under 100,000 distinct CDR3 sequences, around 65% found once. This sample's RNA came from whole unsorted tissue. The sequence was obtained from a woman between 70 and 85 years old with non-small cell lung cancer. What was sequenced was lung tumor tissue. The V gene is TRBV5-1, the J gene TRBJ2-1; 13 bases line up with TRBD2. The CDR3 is CASSSTSGRVNEQFF. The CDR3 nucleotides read TGCGCCAGCAGCTCTACTAGCGGGAGGGTCAATGAGCAGTTCTTC.